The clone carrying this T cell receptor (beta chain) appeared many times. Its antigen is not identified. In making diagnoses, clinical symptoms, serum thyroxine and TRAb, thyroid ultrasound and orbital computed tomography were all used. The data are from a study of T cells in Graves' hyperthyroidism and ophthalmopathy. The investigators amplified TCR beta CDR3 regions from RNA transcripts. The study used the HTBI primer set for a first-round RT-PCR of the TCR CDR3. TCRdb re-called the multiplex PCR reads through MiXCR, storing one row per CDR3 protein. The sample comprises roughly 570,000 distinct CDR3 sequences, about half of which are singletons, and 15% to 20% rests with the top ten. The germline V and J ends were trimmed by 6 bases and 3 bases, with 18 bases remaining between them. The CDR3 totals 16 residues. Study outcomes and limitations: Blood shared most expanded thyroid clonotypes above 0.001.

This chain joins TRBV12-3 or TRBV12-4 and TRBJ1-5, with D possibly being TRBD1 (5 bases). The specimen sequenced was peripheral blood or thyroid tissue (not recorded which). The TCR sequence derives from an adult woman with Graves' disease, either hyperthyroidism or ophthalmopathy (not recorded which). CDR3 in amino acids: CASSPQEVRTNQPQHF. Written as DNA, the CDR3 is TGTGCCAGCAGCCCACAGGAAGTCAGGACCAATCAGCCCCAGCATTTT.